These 28 T cell receptor beta chains originate from one sample sequenced in a study of human T cells and chemical hapten exposure. From the RACE reads, TCRdb called clonotypes with MiXCR, one entry per CDR3 protein. Counted here are just over 350,000 distinct CDR3 sequences, 6% to 7% occurring once; the ten biggest clones make up about 6%. The time point is: patch test 2, 6 weeks after DPC sensitization. Treatment in this sample: therapeutic diphenylcyclopropenone sensitization with weekly scalp DPC. Sample: whole blood, taken in connection with sensitization to the hapten diphenylcyclopropenone (DPC). The receptor source for this set is a woman under 30 with alopecia areata. Some clones in this sample may be carry-over from other donors' samples.

The table lists this clonotype with many counts. CDR3 bases: TGTGCCAGCTCACCATCAAGGGAATTAAGCGGGACTGAAGCTTTCTTT. It specifies CASSPSRELSGTEAFF. The genes are TRBV18 and TRBJ1-1; no reliable D call. Germline V gene lookup returns CDR1 KGHSH and CDR2 LQKENI. Trimming took off 2 bases at V and 5 bases at J, with 18 bases between the two ends. The CDR3 spans 16 residues. Together with reference TRBV18 and TRBJ1-1, the CDR3 gives the full variable domain: NAGVMQNPRHLVRRRGQEARLRCSPMKGHSHVYWYRQLPEEGLKFMVYLQKENIIDESGMPKERFSAEFPKEGPSILRIQQVVRGDSAAYFCASSPSRELSGTEAFFGQGTRLTVV.

This clonotype has ten or more counts. The chain couples TRBV12-3 or TRBV12-4 to TRBJ2-7, with TRBD2 as a possible D gene (6 bases). This CDR3 contains 14 residues. Trimming stripped 3 bases from V and 5 bases from J, with 14 bases between. The CDR3 DNA follows: TGTGCCAGCAGTTTTAACGGGGAGGCAGACGAGCAGTACTTC. As protein: CASSFNGEADEQYF.

This clonotype has at least ten counts. The genes are TRBV12-3 or TRBV12-4 and TRBJ2-5; no clear D gene. Trimming took 3 bases from V and 5 from J, leaving 10 bases between them. This CDR3 spans 13 amino acids. The chain's CDR3 is CASSFASGETQYF. As DNA, the CDR3 is TGTGCCAGCAGTTTTGCTTCGGGTGAGACCCAGTACTTC.

In this sample, this clonotype turned up many times. This chain connects TRBV10-3 to TRBJ1-1, with D possibly matching TRBD1 (5 bases). Trimming took 9 bases from V and 0 from J, leaving 14 bases between them. In germline, CDR1 is ENHRY, CDR2 SYGVKD. The CDR3 loop spans 14 amino acids. DNA for the CDR3: TGTGCCATACGGAGGGGCGCGATGAACACTGAAGCTTTCTTT. Residues: CAIRRGAMNTEAFF.

In this sample, this clonotype turned up a few times. The chain has TRBV29-1 and TRBJ2-3; D might be TRBD1 (6 bases). The CDR3 has 14 residues. Looked up from germline, CDR1 is SQVTM and CDR2 is ANQGSEA. Trimming shortened V by 7 bases and J by 7 bases, and 21 bases separated the two germline ends. The CDR3 sequence: CSAAVSGHTYTQYF. The CDR3 nucleotides are TGCAGCGCCGCGGTATCGGGACATACTTATACGCAGTATTTT.

The V gene is TRBV5-6, the J gene TRBJ1-2; D gene ambiguous. The germline gives CDR1 SGHDT, CDR2 YYEEEE. This CDR3 is built from 11 residues. Trimming pared 5 bases from V and 5 bases from J, leaving 7 bases between. The DNA for the CDR3 is TGTGCCAGCAGTTCCTATTATGGCTACACCTTC. It encodes CASSSYYGYTF.

The sample holds a few counts of this clonotype. This chain uses TRBV20-1 with TRBJ2-3; a possible D gene is TRBD2 (5 bases). Germline CDR1 is DFQATT and CDR2 is SNEGSKA (reference sequence). This CDR3 comprises 15 residues. The V end was cut by 5 bases, the J end by 0 bases, with 15 bases between. CDR3 in amino acids: CSAPAGPRSTDTQYF. The DNA of the CDR3 is TGCAGTGCTCCGGCGGGTCCGCGAAGCACAGATACGCAGTATTTT.

This clonotype was recorded a few times. The chain combines TRBV5-1 with TRBJ2-2, with 10 positions matching TRBD1. CDR1 SGHRS and CDR2 YFSETQ come from the germline V gene. V trimming: 4 bases; J trimming: 6 bases; junction bases outside the gene matches: 9. The CDR3 totals 16 residues. The chain's CDR3 is CASSPETGGAAGELFF. The DNA for the CDR3 is TGCGCCAGCAGCCCGGAGACAGGGGGCGCCGCCGGGGAGCTGTTTTTT.

This clonotype was seen ten or more times. The chain has TRBV15 and TRBJ1-1; 9 nucleotides agree with TRBD1. This CDR3 has 15 amino acids. The germline V gene has CDR1 LNHNV and CDR2 YYDKDF (reference sequence). Losses at the gene ends were 1 base for V and 5 bases for J; bases not matched to a gene: 5. Here the CDR3 DNA reads TGTGCCACCAGCAGAGCGACAGGGGGAGGTACTGAAGCTTTCTTT. This sequence encodes CATSRATGGGTEAFF. Full variable domain (remainder filled in from reference TRBV15 and TRBJ1-1): DAMVIQNPRYQVTQFGKPVTLSCSQTLNHNVMYWYQQKSSQAPKLLFHYYDKDFNNEADTPDNFQSRRPNTSFCFLDIRSPGLGDTAMYLCATSRATGGGTEAFFGQGTRLTVV.

This clonotype occurred a few times. The chain carries TRBV5-1 and TRBJ2-3, with 10 bases aligning to TRBD1. With 5 bases clipped from V and 4 bases from J, the junction kept 10 bases outside the gene matches. CDR1 and CDR2 (germline): SGHRS, YFSETQ. The CDR3 is made up of 16 amino acids. The CDR3 DNA follows: TGCGCCAGCAGACTGTCCGGACAGGGGGTTGCAGATACGCAGTATTTT. It specifies CASRLSGQGVADTQYF. The entire variable domain, with the rest obtained from reference TRBV5-1 and TRBJ2-3, is as follows: KAGVTQTPRYLIKTRGQQVTLSCSPISGHRSVSWYQQTPGQGLQFLFEYFSETQRNKGNFPGRFSGRQFSNSRSEMNVSTLELGDSALYLCASRLSGQGVADTQYFGPGTRLTVL.

This clonotype was counted between two and nine times. The chain uses TRBV18 and TRBJ2-4; D unclear. CDR3 size: 13 residues. Germline V CDR1 and CDR2: KGHSH, LQKENI. V dropped 2 bases and J dropped 8 bases, with 10 bases sitting between them. The CDR3 DNA follows: TGTGCCAGCTCACCAGGGAACCGAGACATTCAGTACTTC. It yields the protein CASSPGNRDIQYF.

This clonotype was picked up many times. The V call is TRBV20-1, the J call TRBJ2-3, with TRBD1 identical over 7 bases. In germline, CDR1 is DFQATT, CDR2 SNEGSKA (reference sequence). The ends lost 5 bases at V and 3 bases at J; junction bases unmatched: 2. The CDR3 spans 12 residues. CDR3 amino acids: CSAQGDTDTQYF. CDR3 sequence (DNA): TGCAGTGCTCAGGGGGATACAGATACGCAGTATTTT.

This clonotype was recorded a few times. V and J are TRBV7-8 and TRBJ1-6, with a weak D call TRBD1 (5 bases). This CDR3 comprises 16 residues. V shed 0 bases and J shed 0 bases, with 6 bases lying between them. Germline lookup yields CDR1 SGHVS and CDR2 FQNEAQ. This CDR3 is CASSLAGTSYNSPLHF. The CDR3 DNA follows: TGTGCCAGCAGCTTAGCGGGGACCTCCTATAATTCACCCCTCCACTTT.

This rearrangement joins TRBV5-1 to TRBJ2-1; D gene uncertain. CDR3 length: 12 amino acids. The V end lost 1 base, the J end lost 5 bases, and 4 bases lay between the germline ends. Germline values: CDR1 SGHRS, CDR2 YFSETQ. The CDR3 loop reads CASSLLDNEQFF. CDR3 nucleotides: TGCGCCAGCAGCTTGTTGGACAATGAGCAGTTCTTC.

This clonotype turned up a few times. V is TRBV12-3 or TRBV12-4 and J is TRBJ1-5; perhaps TRBD1 as D (6 bases). Trimming removed 4 bases at V and 6 bases at J, with 13 bases between. The CDR3 has 14 amino acids. CDR3 sequence: CASSWNREAQPQHF. The CDR3 DNA reads as TGTGCCAGCAGTTGGAACAGGGAAGCTCAGCCCCAGCATTTT.

This clonotype turned up a few times. The genes are TRBV9 and TRBJ2-2, with D unclear. Germline V gives CDR1 SGDLS, CDR2 YYNGEE. Trimming took off 0 bases at V and 4 bases at J, with 13 bases between the two ends. The CDR3 is made up of 16 amino acids. Written as DNA, the CDR3 is TGTGCCAGCAGCGTAGTAGCTGTGGGTGGCACCGGGGAGCTGTTTTTT. Translation: CASSVVAVGGTGELFF.

In this sample, this clonotype turned up many times. The genes are TRBV3-1 and TRBJ1-6; D is uncertain. The CDR3 consists of 13 residues. Germline V gives CDR1 LGHDT, CDR2 YNNKEL (reference sequence). The V end was cut by 2 bases, the J end by 10 bases, with 9 bases between. CDR3 residues: CASSQKVESPLHF. Written as DNA, the CDR3 is TGTGCCAGCAGCCAAAAGGTAGAGTCACCCCTCCACTTT.

This clonotype occurred many times. The DNA for the CDR3 is TGTGCCAGCAACTCAGGGGCAGGGGGAAACTGGAACTATGGCTACACCTTC. As protein: CASNSGAGGNWNYGYTF. The chain combines TRBV12-3 or TRBV12-4 with TRBJ1-2, with 7 nucleotides matching TRBD1. This CDR3 is built from 17 residues. V gave up 7 bases and J gave up 2 bases; unmatched junction bases: 16.

This clonotype was counted ten times or more. This chain connects TRBV20-1 to TRBJ1-1; D not certain. This CDR3 is 14 amino acids long. CDR1 is DFQATT and CDR2 is SNEGSKA in the germline V gene (reference sequence). V gave up 3 bases and J gave up 1 base, with 12 bases separating them. The CDR3 loop reads CSARYKTPNTEAFF. CDR3 nucleotides: TGCAGTGCTAGGTACAAGACGCCGAACACTGAAGCTTTCTTT.

This clonotype was seen a few times. This sequence joins TRBV13 and TRBJ2-1; 12 bases agree with TRBD2. The CDR3 is 16 residues long. Trimming took 4 bases from V and 2 from J; bases not matched to a gene: 3. CDR1 and CDR2 (germline): PRHDT, FYEKMQ (reference sequence). The CDR3 nucleotides are TGTGCCAGCAGCTCCCCTAGCGGGGGGGCCTACAATGAGCAGTTCTTC. This sequence encodes CASSSPSGGAYNEQFF.

This clonotype was seen more than once but under ten times. The V call is TRBV12-3 or TRBV12-4, the J call TRBJ2-2; TRBD1 aligns across 7 bases. The CDR3 runs 16 residues. Trimming at V came to 5 bases and at J to 2 bases, leaving 8 bases not matched to a gene. The chain's CDR3 is CASSLGRGLNTGELFF. The CDR3 bases are TGTGCCAGCAGTCTCGGTAGGGGGCTCAACACCGGGGAGCTGTTTTTT.

The chain employs TRBV4-3 and TRBJ2-1; D unclear. The ends were cut back, 1 base at V and 8 bases at J, with 15 bases in the middle. Germline CDR1 reads LGHNA; CDR2 reads YSLEER. CDR3 size: 15 residues. The CDR3 region is CASSQAPGSVDEQFF. The CDR3 region has the DNA TGCGCCAGCAGCCAAGCCCCCGGGTCCGTAGATGAGCAGTTCTTC.

In this sample, this clonotype turned up a few times. In nucleotides, the CDR3 is TGCAGTGCTTACGCGGGACAAGGCACAGATACGCAGTATTTT. It yields the protein CSAYAGQGTDTQYF. This chain links TRBV20-1 with TRBJ2-3, with D perhaps matching TRBD1 or TRBD2 (6 bases each). The CDR3 loop spans 14 amino acids. Germline assignment: CDR1 DFQATT and CDR2 SNEGSKA (reference sequence). Between the trimmed V and J ends, which lost 5 bases and 1 base, there was a span of 13 bases.

There are a few counts of this clonotype. The chain is built from TRBV3-1 and TRBJ1-6; D gene uncertain. V was shortened by 1 base and J by 5 bases, with 6 bases between the two germline ends. Per the germline V gene, CDR1 is LGHDT and CDR2 is YNNKEL (reference sequence). The CDR3 contains 14 residues. CDR3: CASSQVQNNSPLHF. The CDR3 DNA follows: TGTGCCAGCAGCCAAGTTCAGAATAATTCACCCCTCCACTTT.

The sample holds many counts of this clonotype. The V gene is TRBV20-1, the J gene TRBJ1-4; D perhaps matches TRBD1 (5 bases). Trimming removed 5 bases from V and 6 bases from J, with 16 bases in between. The CDR3 has 14 amino acids. Per germline, CDR1 DFQATT and CDR2 SNEGSKA (reference sequence). The CDR3 loop is CSAPYQQEDEKLFF. As DNA, the CDR3 is TGCAGTGCTCCTTACCAACAGGAAGATGAAAAACTGTTTTTT.

This clonotype was seen only a few times. The V and J genes are TRBV3-1 and TRBJ1-1; no definite D call. The germline V gene has CDR1 LGHDT and CDR2 YNNKEL (reference sequence). The CDR3 is 14 residues long. Trimming took off 5 bases at V and 3 bases at J, with 13 bases between the two ends. The DNA of the CDR3 is TGTGCCAGCAGCGATAGTAGTCGTGACACTGAAGCTTTCTTT. Its protein product is CASSDSSRDTEAFF.

At least ten counts were recorded for this clonotype. The rearrangement uses TRBV20-1 and TRBJ1-1; D is undetermined. The V gene's germline CDR1 is DFQATT and CDR2 SNEGSKA (reference sequence). The CDR3 loop spans 12 amino acids. Trimming left V 1 base short and J 10 bases short, with 13 bases between. The CDR3 DNA reads as TGCAGTGCTAGAGGGGAAGTTATGAGAGCTTTCTTT. Protein product: CSARGEVMRAFF.

This clonotype was observed at least ten times. This sequence joins TRBV29-1 and TRBJ2-1; TRBD1 matches 7 bases. V was clipped by 5 bases and J by 7 bases; unmatched bases: 14. The germline V gene encodes CDR1 SQVTM and CDR2 ANQGSEA. This CDR3 contains 15 residues. In DNA, the CDR3 is TGCAGCGTTTATCCGGGACAGTCATATAGGAATGAGCAGTTCTTC. This sequence encodes CSVYPGQSYRNEQFF.